This T cell receptor (beta chain) was documented in a study of blood T cell repertoires in COVID-19. About the research overall: The study drew acute and convalescent COVID-19 samples from the United States, Italy and Spain. Sources were T cells, B-cell-depleted T cells, or PBMCs; the material itself was cDNA or gDNA.

J lost 3 bases, V lost 3 bases, and 2 bases had no gene match. This CDR3 is built from 15 residues. In germline, CDR1 is KGHDR, CDR2 SFDVKD. In the original workflow: Cell counts per sample came from amplifying reference gene primers. TCRdb keeps only in-frame clones here, not all; method: immunoSEQ multiplex PCR. Clonal size and the V and J genes are those of that table, whereas D and trimming came from the DNA. The profile shows under 55,000 clones, approximately 86% of them singletons. Sequenced: peripheral blood. V and J are TRBV24-1 and TRBJ2-1, with 9 bases fitting TRBD2. This clonotype originated in a human donor in a cohort sampled during active COVID-19. CDR3 coding DNA: TGTGCCACCAGTGATCGGACTAGCGTCTACAATGAGCAGTTCTTC. This codes for CATSDRTSVYNEQFF.